This TCR beta chain was captured in a study of cytomegalovirus exposure and HLA in healthy donors. Primers included in the PCR were 60 Vbeta and 13 Jbeta primers. Using immunoSEQ multiplex PCR, the repertoire was profiled, and TCRdb retains in-frame clones only, with some absent. This sample carries about 100,000 clones, approximately 81% of them seen once, and the ten largest clones take 2% to 2.5%. This clone was recorded only once. What it recognizes is unknown. Study-level results: In a later analysis, TCR beta V- and J-gene trimming showed a link to a missense DCLRE1C variant. Data from an earlier analysis indicated that most TCR beta V segments were productive either about 87% or about 30% of the time.

This clonotype was obtained from a man aged 25-40 years in good health and CMV-seronegative. Sequenced: PBMCs.

DNA for the CDR3: TGTGCCACCAGCATGCAAGGGGTCGACACCGGGGAGCTGTTTTTT. It is translated as CATSMQGVDTGELFF. The rearrangement uses TRBV15 and TRBJ2-2; tentatively, D is TRBD1 (5 bases). This CDR3 is built from 15 residues. V lost 4 bases and J 3 bases, leaving 12 bases between the germline ends. Germline loops: CDR1 LNHNV, CDR2 YYDKDF (reference sequence).